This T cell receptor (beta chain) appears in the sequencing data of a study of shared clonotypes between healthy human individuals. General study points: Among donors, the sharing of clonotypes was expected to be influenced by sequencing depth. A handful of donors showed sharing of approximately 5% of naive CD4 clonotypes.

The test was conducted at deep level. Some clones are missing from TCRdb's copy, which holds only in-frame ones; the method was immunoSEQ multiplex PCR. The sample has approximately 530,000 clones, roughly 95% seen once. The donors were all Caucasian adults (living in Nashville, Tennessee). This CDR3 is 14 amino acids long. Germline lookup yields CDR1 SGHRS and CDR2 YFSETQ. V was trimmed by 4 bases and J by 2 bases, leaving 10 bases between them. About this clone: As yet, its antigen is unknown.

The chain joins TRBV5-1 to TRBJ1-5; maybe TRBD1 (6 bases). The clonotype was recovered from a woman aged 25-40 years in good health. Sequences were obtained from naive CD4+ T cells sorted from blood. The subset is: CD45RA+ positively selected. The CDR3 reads CASSPGAGNQPQHF. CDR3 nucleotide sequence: TGCGCCAGCAGCCCGGGGGCCGGCAATCAGCCCCAGCATTTT. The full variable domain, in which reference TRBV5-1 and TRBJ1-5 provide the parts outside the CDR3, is KAGVTQTPRYLIKTRGQQVTLSCSPISGHRSVSWYQQTPGQGLQFLFEYFSETQRNKGNFPGRFSGRQFSNSRSEMNVSTLELGDSALYLCASSPGAGNQPQHFGDGTRLSIL.